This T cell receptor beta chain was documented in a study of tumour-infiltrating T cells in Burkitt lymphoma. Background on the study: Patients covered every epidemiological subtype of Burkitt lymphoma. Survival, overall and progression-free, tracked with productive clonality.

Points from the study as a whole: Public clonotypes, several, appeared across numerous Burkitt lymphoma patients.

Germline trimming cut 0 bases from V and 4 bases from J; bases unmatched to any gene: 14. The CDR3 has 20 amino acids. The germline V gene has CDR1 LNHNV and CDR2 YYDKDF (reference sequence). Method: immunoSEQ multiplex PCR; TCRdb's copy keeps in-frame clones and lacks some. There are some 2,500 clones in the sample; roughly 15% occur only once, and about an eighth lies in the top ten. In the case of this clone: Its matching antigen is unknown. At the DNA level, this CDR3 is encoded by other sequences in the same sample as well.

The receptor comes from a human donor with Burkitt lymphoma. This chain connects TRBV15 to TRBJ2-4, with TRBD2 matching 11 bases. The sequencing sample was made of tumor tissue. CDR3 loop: CATSREPPSGGFLAKNIQYF. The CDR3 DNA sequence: TGTGCCACCAGCAGAGAACCCCCTAGCGGGGGGTTTTTAGCTAAAAACATTCAGTACTTC.